This TCR beta chain was identified in a study of T-cell reconstitution after alpha-beta-depleted transplantation in children. Study-level results: Surviving recipient T cells and thymic progenitors underlay high day-60 TCRbeta diversity in some patients.

Germline loops: CDR1 SEHNR, CDR2 FQNEAQ (reference sequence). Trimming took off 2 bases at V and 5 bases at J, with 8 bases between the two ends. This CDR3 has 13 residues. In this sample, this clonotype turned up a few times. The antigen is not known. Construction of the TCRbeta library involved unique molecular identifiers. TCRdb itself ran the PCR reads through MiXCR, one entry per CDR3 protein. The sample carries a few hundred thousand distinct CDR3 sequences, 10% to 15% recorded once. The TCR comes from a male patient younger than 18 who had a stem cell transplant for acute myeloid leukemia, so the T cells may come from the graft donor. Specimen: PBMCs, mostly from graft donor cells, collected 360 days after TCRalphabeta/CD19-depleted stem cell transplant. The gene calls are TRBV7-9 and TRBJ2-3, with no clear D. CDR3 sequence: CASSLSLRDTQYF. In nucleotides, the CDR3 is TGTGCCAGCAGCTTATCCCTCCGAGATACGCAGTATTTT. The entire variable domain, with the rest obtained from reference TRBV7-9 and TRBJ2-3, is as follows: DTGVSQNPRHKITKRGQNVTFRCDPISEHNRLYWYRQTLGQGPEFLTYFQNEAQLEKSRLLSDRFSAERPKGSFSTLEIQRTEQGDSAMYLCASSLSLRDTQYFGPGTRLTVL.